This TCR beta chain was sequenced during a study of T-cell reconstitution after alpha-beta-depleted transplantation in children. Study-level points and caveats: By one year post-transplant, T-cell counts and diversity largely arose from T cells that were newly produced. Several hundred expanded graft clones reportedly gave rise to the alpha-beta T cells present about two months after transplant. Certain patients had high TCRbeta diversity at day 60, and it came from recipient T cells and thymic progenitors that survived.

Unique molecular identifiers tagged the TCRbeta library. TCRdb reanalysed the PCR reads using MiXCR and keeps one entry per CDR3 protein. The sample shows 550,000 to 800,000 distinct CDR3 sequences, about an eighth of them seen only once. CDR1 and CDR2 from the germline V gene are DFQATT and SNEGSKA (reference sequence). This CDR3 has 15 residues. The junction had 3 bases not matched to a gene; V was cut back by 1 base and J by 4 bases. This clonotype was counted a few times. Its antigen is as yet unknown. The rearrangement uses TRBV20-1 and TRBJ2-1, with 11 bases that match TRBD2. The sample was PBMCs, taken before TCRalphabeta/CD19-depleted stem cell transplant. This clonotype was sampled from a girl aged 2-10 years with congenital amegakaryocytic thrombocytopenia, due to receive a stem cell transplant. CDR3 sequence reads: CSARVTSGGYNEQFF. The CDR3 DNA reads TGCAGTGCTAGAGTTACTAGCGGGGGTTACAATGAGCAGTTCTTC.